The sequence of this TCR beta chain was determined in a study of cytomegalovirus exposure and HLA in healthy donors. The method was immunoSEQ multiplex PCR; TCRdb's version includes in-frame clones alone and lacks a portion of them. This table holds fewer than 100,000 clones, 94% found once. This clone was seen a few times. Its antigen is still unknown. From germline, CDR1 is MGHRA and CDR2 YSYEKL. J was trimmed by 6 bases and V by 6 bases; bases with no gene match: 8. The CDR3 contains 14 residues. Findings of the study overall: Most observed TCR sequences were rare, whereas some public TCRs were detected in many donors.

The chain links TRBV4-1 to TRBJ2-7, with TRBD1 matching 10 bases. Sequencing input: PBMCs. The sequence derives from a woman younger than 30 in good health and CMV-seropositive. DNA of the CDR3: TGCGCCAGCAGTCCGTCCGGGACAGGGGCCGAGCAGTACTTC. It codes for CASSPSGTGAEQYF.